The 10 T cell receptor beta chains reported below all come from one sample, sequenced in a study of T cells in Graves' hyperthyroidism and ophthalmopathy. Template material for amplifying TCR beta CDR3 regions consisted of RNA transcripts. Primed by the HTBI set, a first-round RT-PCR was run on the TCR CDR3. TCRdb passed the multiplex PCR reads through MiXCR, listing each CDR3 protein once. The sample has a few hundred thousand distinct CDR3 sequences; about 15% are singletons. Sequenced material: blood. The receptors originated from a woman between 25 and 40 years old with Graves' hyperthyroidism that later progressed to Graves' ophthalmopathy.

This clonotype has a count of ten or more. The genes are TRBV24-1 and TRBJ2-1; TRBD2 aligns across 8 bases. V gave up 3 bases and J gave up 6 bases; unmatched junction bases: 18. CDR1 and CDR2 from the germline V gene are KGHDR and SFDVKD. The CDR3 sequence is 19 residues long. This CDR3 is CATSDPSKSSGVTINEQFF. The CDR3 DNA reads as TGTGCCACCAGTGATCCCTCGAAGAGTAGCGGGGTTACGATCAATGAGCAGTTCTTC.

This clonotype was detected many times. The rearrangement links TRBV9 to TRBJ2-7, with unresolved D. The CDR3 totals 14 residues. V lost 0 bases to trimming and J lost 6 bases, with 13 bases between them. Germline CDR1 and CDR2: SGDLS and YYNGEE. CDR3 bases: TGTGCCAGCAGCGTAGCCGACCACCTCGGCGAGCAGTACTTC. This encodes CASSVADHLGEQYF.

This clonotype was counted many times. V gene TRBV6-2 or TRBV6-3 combines with J gene TRBJ1-2; 8 bases align to TRBD1. This CDR3 comprises 16 residues. Germline V gene lookup returns CDR1 MNHEY and CDR2 SVGEGT. After removal of 5 bases from V and 0 bases from J, the junction contained 8 bases not matched to a gene. The CDR3 sequence is CASSTRTGNPNYGYTF. The CDR3 region has the DNA TGTGCCAGCAGTACCCGGACAGGGAATCCTAACTATGGCTACACCTTC.

This clonotype was counted ten times or more. The V and J genes are TRBV12-3 or TRBV12-4 and TRBJ2-1, with D perhaps matching TRBD1 (6 bases). Trimming took 4 bases from V and 0 from J, leaving 10 bases between them. The CDR3 is 15 amino acids. CDR3 bases: TGTGCCAGCAGTTCGGACAGATACTCCTACAATGAGCAGTTCTTC. Translation: CASSSDRYSYNEQFF.

J is TRBJ2-1 and V is TRBV6-1, with TRBD1 matching over 8 bases. This CDR3 is 14 amino acids long. V was clipped by 11 bases and J by 9 bases; unmatched bases: 15. The germline V gene encodes CDR1 MNHNS and CDR2 SASEGT. The CDR3 nucleotides read TGTGCCGCAAGGGGGCGGACAGGGAGTATTGAGCAGTTCTTC. This codes for CAARGRTGSIEQFF.

The J gene is TRBJ2-1, the V gene TRBV20-1, with D possibly matching TRBD2 (6 bases). The CDR3 runs 14 residues. Trimming took 8 bases from V and 9 from J, leaving 23 bases between them. Germline loops: CDR1 DFQATT, CDR2 SNEGSKA (reference sequence). CDR3 DNA sequence: TGCAGTCCTGGCCCGAGACTAGGGCGACTTGAGCAGTTCTTC. This encodes CSPGPRLGRLEQFF.

At least ten counts were recorded for this clonotype. This chain connects TRBV10-3 to TRBJ1-1; D not resolved. V shed 6 bases and J shed 0 bases, with 29 bases lying between them. CDR3 length equals 20 residues. Germline-derived CDR1 and CDR2 are ENHRY and SYGVKD. The chain's CDR3 is CAISRNLPTPGSPMNTEAFF. The CDR3, as DNA: TGTGCCATCAGCCGAAACCTCCCAACTCCCGGCAGTCCCATGAACACTGAAGCTTTCTTT.

This clonotype came up many times. This chain links TRBV10-2 with TRBJ2-3; TRBD2 might be the D (5 bases). Germline V gene lookup returns CDR1 WSHSY and CDR2 SAAADI. The CDR3 is made up of 13 amino acids. The V end lost 8 bases, the J end lost 1 base, and 10 bases lay between the germline ends. The DNA for the CDR3 is TGCGCCAGCGGACTCGGCGGCACAGATACGCAGTATTTT. It translates to CASGLGGTDTQYF.

Regarding this clonotype: One end of the junction varies from germline; a read error may be responsible. The V call is TRBV11-2, the J call TRBJ2-1; D uncertain. The CDR3 extends over 15 amino acids. Germline lookup yields CDR1 SGHAT and CDR2 FQNNGV. Here the CDR3 reads CASSLEGYGYNDQCF. As DNA, the CDR3 is TGTGCCAGCAGCTTAGAAGGGTATGGGTACAATGATCAGTGCTTC.

In this sample, this clonotype turned up many times. The V gene is TRBV20-1, the J gene TRBJ1-6; the match to TRBD1 covers 7 bases. V shed 6 bases and J 4 bases; nucleotides not matched to a gene: 3. In germline, CDR1 is DFQATT, CDR2 SNEGSKA (reference sequence). The CDR3 sequence is 13 residues long. CDR3 nucleotide sequence: TGCAGTGCGCCGGGACAGTATAATTCACCCCTCCACTTT. Amino acid sequence: CSAPGQYNSPLHF.